The 20 T cell receptor beta chains listed next were all sequenced from one sample in a study of blood T cell repertoires in COVID-19. Here immunoSEQ multiplex PCR was the method, and the copy in TCRdb shows in-frame clones only, minus some. The repertoire consists of hundreds of thousands of clones, with 80% to 85% occurring once and the leading ten covering 15% to 20%. Specimen: peripheral blood. Receptors originate from a woman older than 75 with active or convalescent COVID-19.

The chain employs TRBV19 and TRBJ1-2; perhaps TRBD1 as D (6 bases). Germline CDR1 reads LNHDA; CDR2 reads SQIVND (reference sequence). V was pared by 3 bases and J by 4 bases, with 12 bases between. This CDR3 comprises 14 residues. CDR3 DNA: TGTGCCAGTAGTATGGACAGTGGGGGCTATGGCTACACCTTC. Amino acids: CASSMDSGGYGYTF.

This sequence joins TRBV11-3 and TRBJ2-5; 12 nucleotides agree with TRBD1. The CDR3 runs to 16 residues. Germline assignment: CDR1 SGHNT and CDR2 YENEEA. The J segment lost 3 bases and the V segment lost 5 bases, leaving 7 bases of the junction unmatched. CDR3: CASSRDRGRSEETQYF. The DNA for the CDR3 is TGTGCCAGCAGCCGGGACAGGGGGCGAAGCGAAGAGACCCAGTACTTC.

The chain employs TRBV5-4 and TRBJ2-1; tentative D call: TRBD2 (5 bases). Germline V gene sequence: CDR1 SGHNT, CDR2 YYREEE (reference sequence). V was trimmed by 4 bases and J by 6 bases, leaving 8 bases between them. CDR3 size: 12 residues. In DNA, the CDR3 is TGTGCCAGCAGCCGCGGGTCCAATGAGCAGTTCTTC. Its protein product is CASSRGSNEQFF.

The rearrangement joins TRBV4-2 to TRBJ1-3; tentatively, D is TRBD1 (6 bases). This CDR3 has 17 amino acids. The germline V and J ends were trimmed by 1 base and 4 bases, with 17 bases remaining between them. The V gene's germline CDR1 is LGHNA and CDR2 YNFKEQ. The CDR3 sequence: CASSQAGAGGEGNTIYF. The CDR3, as DNA: TGTGCCAGCAGCCAAGCGGGTGCGGGGGGCGAGGGAAACACCATATATTTT.

This clone was seen a single time. The chain recombines TRBV20-1 with TRBJ2-1, with D possibly being TRBD1 (6 bases). This CDR3 region has 12 residues. Trimming left V 3 bases short and J 7 bases short, with 10 bases between. The germline V gene has CDR1 DFQATT and CDR2 SNEGSKA (reference sequence). CDR3: CSASYRANEQFF. CDR3 bases: TGCAGTGCTAGTTACAGGGCGAATGAGCAGTTCTTC.

This clone was observed a single time. J is TRBJ1-6 and V is TRBV5-5; TRBD1 might be the D (6 bases). This CDR3 contains 15 residues. Trimming shortened V by 5 bases and J by 7 bases, and 16 bases separated the two germline ends. CDR1 and CDR2 (germline): SGHKS, YYEKEE (reference sequence). The CDR3 reads CASSRISQGNSPLHF. In nucleotides, the CDR3 is TGTGCCAGCAGTCGCATTTCACAGGGAAATTCACCCCTCCACTTT.

A single count supports this clone. The chain carries TRBV5-5 and TRBJ2-5, with TRBD1 as a possible D gene (6 bases). This CDR3 region has 15 residues. Germline V CDR1 and CDR2: SGHKS, YYEKEE (reference sequence). The V end was cut by 4 bases, the J end by 2 bases, with 15 bases between. The CDR3 sequence: CASSIPGQPQETQYF. CDR3 in DNA: TGTGCCAGCAGCATCCCGGGACAACCACAAGAGACCCAGTACTTC.

This chain links TRBV30 with TRBJ2-7, with 8 bases aligning to TRBD1. The J segment lost 5 bases and the V segment lost 3 bases, leaving 9 bases of the junction unmatched. Germline lookup yields CDR1 GTSNPN and CDR2 SVGIG (reference sequence). There are 14 residues in the CDR3. The CDR3 reads CAWRADRETHEQYF. DNA for the CDR3: TGTGCCTGGAGAGCGGACAGGGAGACCCACGAGCAGTACTTC.

V gene TRBV19 combines with J gene TRBJ1-1, with D perhaps TRBD1 (6 bases). Looked up from germline, CDR1 is LNHDA and CDR2 is SQIVND (reference sequence). This CDR3 region has 17 residues. V lost 7 bases to trimming and J lost 0 bases, with 21 bases between them. This CDR3 is CASTLGGRTALNTEAFF. For the CDR3, the DNA is TGTGCCAGTACTCTCGGGGGGCGAACCGCCTTGAACACTGAAGCTTTCTTT.

The rearrangement uses TRBV27 and TRBJ2-5; D uncertain. The germline V gene has CDR1 MNHEY and CDR2 SMNVEV (reference sequence). Trimming removed 1 base at V and 0 bases at J, with 3 bases between. This CDR3 contains 13 residues. CDR3 loop: CASSLYNQETQYF. The CDR3 nucleotides read TGTGCCAGCAGTTTATATAACCAAGAGACCCAGTACTTC.

This clone was observed a handful of times. The J gene is TRBJ2-7, the V gene TRBV7-2; D is perhaps TRBD1 (6 bases). V lost 3 bases, J lost 7 bases, and 13 bases lay in between. CDR3 length: 13 residues. Germline CDR1 is SGHTA and CDR2 is FQGNSA. The CDR3 coding sequence is TGTGCCAGCAGCTTGGGGGCCCTATGGGAGCAGTACTTC. Its translation is CASSLGALWEQYF.

The V call is TRBV5-4, the J call TRBJ1-1; D not certain. V lost 3 bases and J lost 2, with 14 bases in between. The CDR3 loop spans 15 amino acids. The germline CDR1 and CDR2 sequences are SGHNT and YYREEE (reference sequence). The CDR3 region is CASSYEFYPNTEAFF. The DNA of the CDR3 is TGTGCCAGCAGCTACGAGTTTTATCCTAACACTGAAGCTTTCTTT.

The chain links TRBV5-4 to TRBJ2-1, with TRBD1 as a possible D gene (6 bases). Trimming left V 6 bases short and J 4 bases short, with 11 bases between. This CDR3 spans 13 amino acids. Germline-derived CDR1 and CDR2 are SGHNT and YYREEE (reference sequence). CDR3 in DNA: TGTGCCAGCACACCGGGACAATACAATGAGCAGTTCTTC. It is translated as CASTPGQYNEQFF.

This rearrangement joins TRBV7-2 to TRBJ1-2; 7 nucleotides agree with TRBD1. The CDR3 length is 13 residues. V was pared by 5 bases and J by 8 bases, with 8 bases of the junction left unmatched. Germline V CDR1 and CDR2: SGHTA, FQGNSA. CDR3 sequence reads: CASSPRGLGGYTF. The CDR3 DNA follows: TGTGCCAGCAGCCCGAGGGGGCTAGGAGGCTACACCTTC.

The chain links TRBV19 to TRBJ1-5; D gene ambiguous. Germline V gene sequence: CDR1 LNHDA, CDR2 SQIVND (reference sequence). This CDR3 contains 13 residues. The ends were cut back, 7 bases at V and 3 bases at J, with 10 bases in the middle. DNA of the CDR3: TGTGCCAGTAATAACAGATCCAATCAGCCCCAGCATTTT. Protein: CASNNRSNQPQHF.

A remark on this clone: The identical CDR3 is also encoded by other nucleotide sequences in the sample. This chain connects TRBV5-1 to TRBJ2-5; D is possibly TRBD2 (5 bases). Germline assignment: CDR1 SGHRS and CDR2 YFSETQ. Trimming stripped 2 bases from V and 4 bases from J, with 12 bases between. The CDR3 consists of 14 residues. The CDR3 nucleotides are TGCGCCAGCAGCTTTTCGGGCCGGGGAGAGACCCAGTACTTC. Translating it yields CASSFSGRGETQYF. The full variable domain, rest sourced from reference TRBV5-1 and TRBJ2-5, is KAGVTQTPRYLIKTRGQQVTLSCSPISGHRSVSWYQQTPGQGLQFLFEYFSETQRNKGNFPGRFSGRQFSNSRSEMNVSTLELGDSALYLCASSFSGRGETQYFGPGTRLLVL.

This chain joins TRBV15 and TRBJ2-5; a weak D match, TRBD1 (6 bases). The CDR3 consists of 15 residues. Trimming pared 3 bases from V and 2 bases from J, leaving 13 bases between. CDR1 LNHNV and CDR2 YYDKDF come from the germline V gene (reference sequence). CDR3 sequence reads: CATSSGQSPQETQYF. The CDR3 bases are TGTGCCACCAGCAGCGGACAGTCTCCACAAGAGACCCAGTACTTC.

This clone was recorded only once. The chain employs TRBV6-5 and TRBJ1-2; 9 bases line up with TRBD1. CDR3 length equals 15 residues. The ends lost 5 bases at V and 7 bases at J; junction bases unmatched: 11. Germline CDR1 reads MNHEY; CDR2 reads SVGAGI. The CDR3 nucleotides are TGTGCCAGCAGTAAGTACAGGGGGCAAGACCGTGGCTACACCTTC. Its protein is CASSKYRGQDRGYTF.

This chain connects TRBV5-1 to TRBJ2-3; D is perhaps TRBD1 (6 bases). Germline values: CDR1 SGHRS, CDR2 YFSETQ. There are 14 residues in the CDR3. Trimming removed 7 bases at V and 2 bases at J, with 14 bases between. Written as DNA, the CDR3 is TGCGCCAGCGCACCGGGACACTACACAGATACGCAGTATTTT. Its protein product is CASAPGHYTDTQYF.

The DNA of the CDR3 is TGTGCCAGCTCGGGGACGGGAGGGAGGAACGAGCAGTACTTC. Translated, it gives CASSGTGGRNEQYF. The rearrangement links TRBV18 to TRBJ2-7; 8 bases align to TRBD2. V dropped 6 bases and J dropped 5; count of bases not matched to a gene: 9. The length of the CDR3 is 14 residues. CDR1 KGHSH and CDR2 LQKENI come from the germline V gene.